The clone carrying this T cell receptor beta chain was seen repeatedly, ten times or more. The record originates from a study of metastatic and nonmetastatic thyroid tumors. Study-level information: Repertoire data that came from the blood and tumor or nodule tissue of malignant and benign thyroid patients were compared.

No patient had received any treatment before thyroid surgery. The CDR3 extends over 17 amino acids. The germline CDR1 and CDR2 sequences are MGHDK and SYGVNS. V lost 1 base to trimming and J lost 3 bases; unmatched junction nucleotides: 11. Per the original methods: Variation in CDR3 across clinicopathological groups served as the basis for constructing a distant-metastasis classifier in papillary thyroid cancer. TCRdb reanalyzed the PCR reads via MiXCR. TCRdb's processing, not the authors' own work, is the source of the V and J calls. The sample consists of about 33,000 clones, approximately 10% of them appearing once.

Material for sequencing was blood. The sequence derives from a female donor with papillary thyroid cancer or a benign thyroid nodule (not recorded which). Some clones in this sample may be carry-over from other donors' samples. This chain connects TRBV25-1 to TRBJ2-7; 8 bases are shared with TRBD2. DNA for the CDR3: TGTGCCAGCAGTGAATCGGGAGGGGGGACAAGATTCTACGAGCAGTACTTC. Protein: CASSESGGGTRFYEQYF.